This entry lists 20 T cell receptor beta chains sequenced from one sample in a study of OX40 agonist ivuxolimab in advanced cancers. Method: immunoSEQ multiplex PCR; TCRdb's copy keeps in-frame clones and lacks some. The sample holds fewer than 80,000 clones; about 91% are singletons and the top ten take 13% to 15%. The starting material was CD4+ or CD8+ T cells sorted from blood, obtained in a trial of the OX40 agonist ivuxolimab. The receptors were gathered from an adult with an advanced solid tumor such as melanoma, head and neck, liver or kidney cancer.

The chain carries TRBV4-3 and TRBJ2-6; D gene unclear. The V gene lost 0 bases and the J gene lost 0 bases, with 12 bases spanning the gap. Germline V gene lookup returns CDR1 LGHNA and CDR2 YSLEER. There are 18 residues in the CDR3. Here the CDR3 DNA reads TGCGCCAGCAGCCAAGAGCTGGCCAGTTACTCTGGGGCCAACGTCCTGACTTTC. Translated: CASSQELASYSGANVLTF.

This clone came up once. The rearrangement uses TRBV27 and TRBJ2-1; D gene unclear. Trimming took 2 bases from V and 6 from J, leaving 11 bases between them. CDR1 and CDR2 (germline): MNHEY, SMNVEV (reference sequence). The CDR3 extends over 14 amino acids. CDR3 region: CASSLSSRINEQFF. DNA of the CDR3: TGTGCCAGCAGTTTAAGTAGTCGGATCAATGAGCAGTTCTTC.

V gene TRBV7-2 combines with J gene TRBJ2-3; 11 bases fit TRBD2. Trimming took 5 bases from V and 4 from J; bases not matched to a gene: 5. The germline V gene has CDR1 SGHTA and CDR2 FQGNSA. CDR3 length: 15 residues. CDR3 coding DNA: TGTGCCAGCAGCCCAATAGCGGGAGGGGCAGATACGCAGTATTTT. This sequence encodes CASSPIAGGADTQYF.

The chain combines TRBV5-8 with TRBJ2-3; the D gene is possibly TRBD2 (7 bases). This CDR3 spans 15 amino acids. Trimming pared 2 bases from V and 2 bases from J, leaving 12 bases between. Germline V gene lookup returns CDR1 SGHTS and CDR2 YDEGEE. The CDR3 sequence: CASSLSAGATDTQYF. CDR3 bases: TGTGCCAGCAGCTTATCGGCGGGGGCCACAGATACGCAGTATTTT.

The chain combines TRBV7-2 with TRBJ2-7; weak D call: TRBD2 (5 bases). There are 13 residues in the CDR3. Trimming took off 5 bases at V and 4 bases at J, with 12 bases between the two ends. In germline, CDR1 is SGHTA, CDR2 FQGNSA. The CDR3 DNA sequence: TGTGCCAGCAGCCCTATGGACTGGTACGAGCAGTACTTC. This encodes CASSPMDWYEQYF.

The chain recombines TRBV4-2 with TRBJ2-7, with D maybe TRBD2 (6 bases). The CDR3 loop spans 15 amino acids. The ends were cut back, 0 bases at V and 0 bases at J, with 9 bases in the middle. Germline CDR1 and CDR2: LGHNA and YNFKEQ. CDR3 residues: CASSQEMGGSYEQYF. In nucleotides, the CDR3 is TGTGCCAGCAGCCAAGAAATGGGGGGCTCCTACGAGCAGTACTTC.

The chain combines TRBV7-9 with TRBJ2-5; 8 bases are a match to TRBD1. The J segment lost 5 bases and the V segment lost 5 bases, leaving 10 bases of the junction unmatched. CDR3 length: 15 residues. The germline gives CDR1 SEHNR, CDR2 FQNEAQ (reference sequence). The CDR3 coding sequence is TGTGCCAGCAGCAAGACCGGGACAGGTGGGGAGACCCAGTACTTC. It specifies CASSKTGTGGETQYF.

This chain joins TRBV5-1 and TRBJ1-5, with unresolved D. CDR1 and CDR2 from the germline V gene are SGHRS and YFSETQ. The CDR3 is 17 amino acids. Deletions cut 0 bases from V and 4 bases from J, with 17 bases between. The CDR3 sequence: CASSLDPIGDGNQPQHF. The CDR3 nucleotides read TGCGCCAGCAGCTTGGATCCCATCGGGGATGGGAATCAGCCCCAGCATTTT.

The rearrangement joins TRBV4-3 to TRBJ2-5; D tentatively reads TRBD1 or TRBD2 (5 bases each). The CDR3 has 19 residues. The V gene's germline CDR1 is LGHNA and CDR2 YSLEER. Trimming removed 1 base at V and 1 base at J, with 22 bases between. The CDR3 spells CASSQGATKGSYVQETQYF. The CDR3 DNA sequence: TGCGCCAGCAGCCAAGGAGCTACCAAGGGGAGCTACGTCCAAGAGACCCAGTACTTC.

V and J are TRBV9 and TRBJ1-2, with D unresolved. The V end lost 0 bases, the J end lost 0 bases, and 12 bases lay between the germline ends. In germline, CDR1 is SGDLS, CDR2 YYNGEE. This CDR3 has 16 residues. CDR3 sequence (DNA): TGTGCCAGCAGCGTAGGAGAGGACCCAGCTAACTATGGCTACACCTTC. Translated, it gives CASSVGEDPANYGYTF.

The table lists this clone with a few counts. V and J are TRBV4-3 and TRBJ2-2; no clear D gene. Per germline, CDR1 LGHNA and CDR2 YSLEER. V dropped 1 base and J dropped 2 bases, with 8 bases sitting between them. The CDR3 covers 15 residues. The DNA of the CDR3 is TGCGCCAGCAGCCAAGGAGAGGTTAACACCGGGGAGCTGTTTTTT. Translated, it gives CASSQGEVNTGELFF.

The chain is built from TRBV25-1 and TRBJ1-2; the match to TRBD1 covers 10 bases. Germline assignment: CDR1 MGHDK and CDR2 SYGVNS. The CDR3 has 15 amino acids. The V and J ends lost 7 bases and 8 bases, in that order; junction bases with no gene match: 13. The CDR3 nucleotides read TGTGCCAGCACCCGTCGACAGGGGGCTTGGGAGGGCTACACCTTC. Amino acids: CASTRRQGAWEGYTF.

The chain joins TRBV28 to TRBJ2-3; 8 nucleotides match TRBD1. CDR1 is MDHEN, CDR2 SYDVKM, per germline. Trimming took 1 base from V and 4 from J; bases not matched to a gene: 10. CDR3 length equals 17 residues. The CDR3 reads CASSLLVWQGASDTQYF. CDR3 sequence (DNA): TGTGCCAGCAGTTTATTGGTTTGGCAGGGGGCGTCAGATACGCAGTATTTT.

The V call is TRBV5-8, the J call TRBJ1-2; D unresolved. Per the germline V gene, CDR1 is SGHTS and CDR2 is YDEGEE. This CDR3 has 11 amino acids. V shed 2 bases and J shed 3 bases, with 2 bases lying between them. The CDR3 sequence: CASSFDYGYTF. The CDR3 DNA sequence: TGTGCCAGCAGCTTCGACTATGGCTACACCTTC.

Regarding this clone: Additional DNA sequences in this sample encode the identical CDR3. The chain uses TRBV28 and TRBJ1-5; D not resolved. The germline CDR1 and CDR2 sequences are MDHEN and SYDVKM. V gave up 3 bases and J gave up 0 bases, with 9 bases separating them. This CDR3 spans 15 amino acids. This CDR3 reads CASSLLLNSNQPQHF. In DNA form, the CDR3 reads TGTGCCAGCAGTTTGCTCCTTAATAGCAATCAGCCCCAGCATTTT.

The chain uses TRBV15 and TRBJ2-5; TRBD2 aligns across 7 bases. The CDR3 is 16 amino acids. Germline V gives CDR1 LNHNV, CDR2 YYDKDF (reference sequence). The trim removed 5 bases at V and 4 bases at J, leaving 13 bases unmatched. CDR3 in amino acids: CATSLAHGRPPETQYF. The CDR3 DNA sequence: TGTGCCACCAGCTTAGCTCACGGGAGGCCTCCAGAGACCCAGTACTTC.

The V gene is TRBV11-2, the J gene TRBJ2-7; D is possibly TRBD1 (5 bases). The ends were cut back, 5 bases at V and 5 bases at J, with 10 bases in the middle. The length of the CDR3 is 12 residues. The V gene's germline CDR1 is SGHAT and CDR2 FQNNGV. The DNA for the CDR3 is TGTGCCAGCAGCCCCCCCAGGGACGAGCAGTACTTC. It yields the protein CASSPPRDEQYF.

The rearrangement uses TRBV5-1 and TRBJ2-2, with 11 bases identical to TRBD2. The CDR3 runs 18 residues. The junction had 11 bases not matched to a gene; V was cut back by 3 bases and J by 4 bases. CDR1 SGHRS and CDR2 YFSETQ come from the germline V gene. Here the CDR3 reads CASSSNLLAGGSTGELFF. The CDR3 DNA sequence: TGCGCCAGCAGCTCCAACCTCCTAGCGGGAGGTAGCACCGGGGAGCTGTTTTTT.

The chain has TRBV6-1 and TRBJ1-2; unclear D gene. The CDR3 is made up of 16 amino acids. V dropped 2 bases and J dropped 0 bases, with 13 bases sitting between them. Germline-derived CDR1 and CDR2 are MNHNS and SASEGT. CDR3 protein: CASSELATPANYGYTF. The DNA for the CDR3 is TGTGCCAGCAGTGAACTCGCCACACCAGCTAACTATGGCTACACCTTC.

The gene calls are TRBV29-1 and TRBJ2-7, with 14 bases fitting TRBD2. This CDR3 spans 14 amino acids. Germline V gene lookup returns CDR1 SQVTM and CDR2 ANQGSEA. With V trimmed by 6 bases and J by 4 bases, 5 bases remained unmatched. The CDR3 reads CSVAGTSGSYEQYF. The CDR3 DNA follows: TGCAGCGTAGCCGGGACTAGCGGGAGTTACGAGCAGTACTTC.